A selection of T cell receptor beta chains follows, all from one sample in a study of T cells in Graves' hyperthyroidism and ophthalmopathy. TCRdb reprocessed the multiplex PCR reads with MiXCR, giving one entry per CDR3 protein. The table records under 650,000 distinct CDR3 sequences, roughly 17% of them present only once. Sequencing was done on a sample of blood. The receptors stem from a woman aged 25 to 45 with Graves' hyperthyroidism. Each CDR3 is given with its conserved first and last residue. Fields, in order: D gene, clone size, V gene, J gene, CDR3 protein, CDR3 DNA. The D gene is left open where the match is weak. Some rows mark clone size as missing; the rest say once, few, many or name a class of expanded clone.

>.|many|TRBV6-5|TRBJ2-5
CASSYSGETQYF
TGTGCCAGCAGTTACTCGGGGGAGACCCAGTACTTC
>.|.|TRBV5-6|TRBJ1-5
CASSLGNQRQHF
TGTGCCAGCAGCTTGGGGAATCAGCGCCAGCATTTT
>.|many|TRBV7-8|TRBJ2-7
CASGVATYEQYF
TGTGCCAGCGGGGTCGCCACCTACGAGCAGTACTTC
>TRBD2|.|TRBV4-1|TRBJ2-3
CASRGWSRAGGPTDTQYF
TGCGCCAGCAGAGGATGGAGTCGGGCGGGAGGGCCAACAGATACGCAGTATTTT
>TRBD2|many|TRBV7-2|TRBJ2-5
CASSILLALSETQYF
TGTGCCAGCAGCATCCTACTAGCGTTATCCGAGACCCAGTACTTC
>.|.|TRBV29-1|TRBJ1-2
CSVAPRTARGYTF
TGCAGCGTGGCCCCCCGGACGGCAAGAGGCTACACCTTC
>.|.|TRBV9|TRBJ2-7
CASSVGGSFYEQYF
TGTGCCAGCAGCGTAGGCGGCAGTTTCTACGAGCAGTACTTC
>.|many|TRBV30|TRBJ2-5
CAWSVPGQTYQETQYF
TGTGCCTGGAGTGTTCCGGGACAAACGTACCAAGAGACCCAGTACTTC
>.|few|TRBV7-9|TRBJ2-6
CASSVDKGAGANVLTF
TGTGCCAGCAGCGTAGACAAAGGCGCTGGGGCCAACGTCCTGACTTTC
>.|many|TRBV7-9|TRBJ2-1
CASLARESNEQFF
TGTGCCAGCCTAGCCAGGGAAAGTAATGAGCAGTTCTTC
>.|few|TRBV4-1|TRBJ2-3
CASSPIGIASSDTQYF
TGCGCCAGCAGCCCCATTGGCATTGCTTCTTCAGATACGCAGTATTTT
>.|many|TRBV28|TRBJ2-1
CASTSLEKKNEQFF
TGTGCCAGCACCAGTTTAGAGAAAAAGAATGAGCAGTTCTTC
>.|.|TRBV2|TRBJ1-6
CASSERRGDNSPLHF
TGTGCCAGCAGTGAACGGAGGGGCGATAATTCACCCCTCCACTTT
>TRBD1|many|TRBV20-1|TRBJ1-1
CSARWTGGENTEAFF
TGCAGTGCTAGATGGACAGGTGGAGAGAACACTGAAGCTTTCTTT
>TRBD1|few|TRBV6-6|TRBJ2-6
CASSYDGTVQFSGANVLTF
TGTGCCAGCAGTTACGACGGGACAGTTCAATTCTCTGGGGCCAACGTCCTGACTTTC
>.|.|TRBV5-5|TRBJ1-1
CASSRAVVAFF
TGTGCCAGCAGCAGAGCCGTCGTGGCTTTCTTT
>TRBD2|.|TRBV20-1|TRBJ2-7
CSARGGGAGLYEQYF
TGCAGTGCTAGAGGGGGGGGAGCGGGCCTCTACGAGCAGTACTTC
>TRBD1|.|TRBV4-1|TRBJ2-3
CASSLQQGSTDTQYF
TGCGCCAGCAGCCTGCAACAGGGGAGCACAGATACGCAGTATTTT
>.|.|TRBV6-1|TRBJ2-3
CASTNLDTQYF
TGTGCCAGCACTAACCTGGATACGCAGTATTTT
>TRBD1|few|TRBV29-1|TRBJ1-5
CSVRTGWDQPQHF
TGCAGCGTTAGGACAGGGTGGGATCAGCCCCAGCATTTT
>TRBD2|many|TRBV20-1|TRBJ2-7
CSARGVSGTYEQYF
TGCAGTGCTAGGGGAGTTAGCGGGACCTACGAGCAGTACTTC
>.|.|TRBV20-1|TRBJ2-2
CSASPTGGELFF
TGCAGTGCTTCGCCGACCGGCGGGGAGCTGTTTTTT
>TRBD1|.|TRBV12-3/TRBV12-4|TRBJ2-1
CASSLAGTGYDEQFF
TGTGCCAGCAGTTTAGCCGGGACAGGCTACGATGAGCAGTTCTTC
>.|many|TRBV28|TRBJ1-5
CASSLKGLGNQPQHF
TGTGCCAGCAGTTTAAAGGGACTAGGCAATCAGCCCCAGCATTTT
>.|many|TRBV12-3/TRBV12-4|TRBJ2-3
CASSLRGPSTDTQYF
TGTGCCAGCAGTTTACGGGGACCTAGCACAGATACGCAGTATTTT
>.|many|TRBV28|TRBJ2-2
CATEGTGELFF
TGTGCCACCGAGGGGACCGGGGAGCTGTTTTTT
>.|.|TRBV7-9|TRBJ1-4
CASSLVRQLRDGLYEKLFF
TGTGCCAGCAGCTTAGTGCGACAGTTAAGGGATGGCTTATATGAAAAACTGTTTTTT
>.|few|TRBV29-1|TRBJ1-4
CSVYGQANEKLFF
TGCAGCGTTTATGGGCAGGCTAATGAAAAACTGTTTTTT
>.|many|TRBV27|TRBJ2-1
CASSTISMYEQFF
TGTGCCAGCAGTACGATATCTATGTATGAGCAGTTCTTC
>.|.|TRBV7-9|TRBJ2-2
CASSLKGSNTGELFF
TGTGCCAGCAGCTTAAAAGGATCGAACACCGGGGAGCTGTTTTTT
>TRBD2|many|TRBV28|TRBJ2-5
CASSSTGTSGRGGAETQYF
TGTGCCAGCAGTTCAACCGGGACTAGCGGGAGGGGGGGAGCAGAGACCCAGTACTTC
>.|.|TRBV6-1|TRBJ1-1
CASRSGENTEAFF
TGTGCCAGCAGGTCAGGGGAGAACACTGAAGCTTTCTTT
>TRBD2|many|TRBV27|TRBJ2-7
CASSYTSGGYEQYF
TGTGCCAGCAGTTATACTAGCGGGGGCTACGAGCAGTACTTC
>.|few|TRBV19|TRBJ1-2
CASSPGTGNGYTF
TGTGCCAGTAGTCCCGGGACGGGAAATGGCTACACCTTC
>TRBD2|many|TRBV3-1|TRBJ2-5
CASSQLTSGGEKKETQYF
TGTGCCAGCAGCCAATTGACTAGCGGGGGCGAAAAGAAAGAGACCCAGTACTTC
>.|few|TRBV11-2|TRBJ1-5
CASSLDLGQPQHF
TGTGCCAGCAGCTTAGATCTGGGGCAGCCCCAGCATTTT
>TRBD2|few|TRBV5-1|TRBJ2-3
CASSLLEGSGAGEVTDTQYF
TGCGCCAGCAGCTTGTTGGAGGGATCGGGAGCGGGAGAGGTCACAGATACGCAGTATTTT
>.|few|TRBV7-9|TRBJ2-1
CARGSLSYNEQFF
TGTGCCCGCGGTTCCCTTTCCTACAATGAGCAGTTCTTC
>.|many|TRBV12-3/TRBV12-4|TRBJ2-7
CASSLDSLYEQYF
TGTGCCAGCAGTTTAGACAGCCTCTACGAGCAGTACTTC
>TRBD2|.|TRBV6-5|TRBJ2-5
CASSYSGTSGSVTQYF
TGTGCCAGCAGTTACTCTGGGACTAGCGGGAGCGTGACCCAGTACTTC
>TRBD2|few|TRBV20-1|TRBJ2-7
CSASSTFSGREGPSSYEQYF
TGCAGTGCTAGTTCGACGTTTAGTGGGCGGGAGGGCCCCAGCTCCTACGAGCAGTACTTC